The present TCR beta chain was sequenced within a study of cytomegalovirus exposure and HLA in healthy donors. Overall study findings and caveats: Reports showed the classifier diagnosing cytomegalovirus status with high specificity and sensitivity. In vitro checks showed that a few CMV-associated chains really do target CMV antigens.

Vbeta (60) and Jbeta (13) primers were used in the PCR. Method: immunoSEQ multiplex PCR; TCRdb's copy keeps in-frame clones and lacks some. There are over 30,000 clones in the sample; about 65% occur only once, and 20% to 25% lies in the top ten. A few counts support this clone. As yet, its antigen is unknown. Trimming left V 1 base short and J 7 bases short, with 13 bases between. Germline CDR1 MDHEN, CDR2 SYDVKM. The CDR3 has 14 residues. The sequence was collected from a man in his forties or fifties in good health and CMV-seropositive. The chain links TRBV28 to TRBJ1-1, with D possibly TRBD1 on 6 matching bases. Material for sequencing was PBMCs. For the CDR3, the DNA is TGTGCCAGCAGTTTATCCCAGGGGATCAATGAAGCTTTCTTT. Amino acids: CASSLSQGINEAFF. Full variable domain (outside the CDR3, taken from reference TRBV28 and TRBJ1-1): DVKVTQSSRYLVKRTGEKVFLECVQDMDHENMFWYRQDPGLGLRLIYFSYDVKMKEKGDIPEGYSVSREKKERFSLILESASTNQTSMYLCASSLSQGINEAFFGQGTRLTVV.